The next 14 T cell receptor beta chains were all read from a single sample in a study of identical twins listed by TCRdb under 2016. Receptors were amplified or captured by 5' RACE. TCRdb records Illumina HiSeq 2000 as the sequencer. Clones were called with MiXCR by TCRdb after fastp trimmed the public reads at Q25, and only in-frame beta chains were retained. Every entry covers one CDR3 protein and lists the most common genes and DNA from its rows. The sample table holds 690,000 or so distinct CDR3 sequences, of which 8.6% were seen once. In total, the top ten clones hold approximately 0.89% of the sample. These sequences were also reported in another study, on yellow fever vaccine responses in identical twins.

What was sequenced was PBMCs. All receptors come from a woman between 18 and 30 years old in good health.

In its sample, this clonotype was seen many times. This chain uses TRBV4-3 with TRBJ2-1; 11 positions agree with TRBD2. Germline CDR1 reads LGHNA; CDR2 reads YSLEER. CDR3 length: 17 amino acids. The trim removed 0 bases at V and 0 bases at J, leaving 1 base unmatched. CDR3 sequence (DNA): TGCGCCAGCAGCCAAGAAACTAGCGGGAGCTCCTACAATGAGCAGTTCTTC. It codes for CASSQETSGSSYNEQFF.

This clonotype was seen repeatedly, ten times or more. The rearrangement links TRBV5-1 to TRBJ2-1, with D perhaps TRBD2 (6 bases). The CDR3 spans 13 residues. The germline CDR1 and CDR2 sequences are SGHRS and YFSETQ. Trimming removed 4 bases at V and 7 bases at J, with 12 bases between. CDR3 nucleotide sequence: TGCGCCAGCAGCGGCGAACTAGCTAATGAGCAGTTCTTC. This sequence encodes CASSGELANEQFF.

Note on this clonotype: The conserved closing phenylalanine or tryptophan is absent in this CDR3, likely reflecting a read error. The chain is built from TRBV9 and TRBJ1-5; no firm D call. Trimming left V 3 bases short and J 4 bases short, with 14 bases between. The CDR3 contains 15 residues. Germline V gene lookup returns CDR1 SGDLS and CDR2 YYNGEE. The CDR3 protein is CASSAAGLGNQPQHS. CDR3 in DNA: TGTGCCAGCAGCGCCGCAGGATTAGGGAATCAGCCCCAGCATTCT.

The chain couples TRBV24-1 to TRBJ2-2; D is uncertain. This CDR3 contains 15 residues. V was shortened by 0 bases and J by 3 bases, with 7 bases between the two germline ends. CDR1 and CDR2 from the germline V gene are KGHDR and SFDVKD. CDR3 nucleotides: TGTGCCACCAGTGATTTGGCGATGGACACCGGGGAGCTGTTTTTT. Protein sequence: CATSDLAMDTGELFF.

This clonotype occurred many times. The V call is TRBV4-3, the J call TRBJ2-1; D is ambiguous. Deletions cut 0 bases from V and 8 bases from J, with 11 bases between. Per the germline V gene, CDR1 is LGHNA and CDR2 is YSLEER. CDR3 size: 14 residues. For the CDR3, the DNA is TGCGCCAGCAGCCAAGATTTGCCTAGGGATGAGCAGTTCTTC. Translating it yields CASSQDLPRDEQFF.

This clonotype appeared a few times. The chain combines TRBV5-6 with TRBJ1-5, with TRBD1 identical over 7 bases. The CDR3 totals 14 residues. Germline CDR1 reads SGHDT; CDR2 reads YYEEEE. The trim removed 3 bases at V and 4 bases at J, leaving 4 bases unmatched. This CDR3 is CASSYGQVNQPQHF. The CDR3 DNA sequence: TGTGCCAGCAGCTACGGACAGGTAAATCAGCCCCAGCATTTT.

The V and J genes are TRBV7-8 and TRBJ2-3; D not certain. There are 15 residues in the CDR3. Germline V gene data show CDR1 as SGHVS and CDR2 as FQNEAQ. The germline V and J ends were trimmed by 5 bases and 0 bases, with 12 bases remaining between them. The CDR3 region is CASSQTPTSTDTQYF. The CDR3 bases are TGTGCCAGCAGCCAGACGCCAACTAGCACAGATACGCAGTATTTT. The complete variable domain, with remaining parts taken from reference TRBV7-8 and TRBJ2-3, reads GAGVSQSPRYKVAKRGQDVALRCDPISGHVSLFWYQQALGQGPEFLTYFQNEAQLDKSGLPSDRFFAERPEGSVSTLKIQRTQQEDSAVYLCASSQTPTSTDTQYFGPGTRLTVL.

This clonotype was picked up a small number of times. As DNA, the CDR3 is TGCAGCGCAACCTCCCGGGACTACACAGATACGCAGTATTTT. Translation: CSATSRDYTDTQYF. This sequence joins TRBV29-1 and TRBJ2-3; 7 bases agree with TRBD2. This CDR3 comprises 14 residues. Trimming cost V 7 bases and J 2 bases; bases outside gene matches: 9. Germline loops: CDR1 SQVTM, CDR2 ANQGSEA.

This clonotype was seen many times. The CDR3 sequence is CASSQPGLARNEQFF. Written as DNA, the CDR3 is TGCGCCAGCAGCCAACCGGGACTAGCGCGCAATGAGCAGTTCTTC. The V and J genes are TRBV4-3 and TRBJ2-1; TRBD2 matches at 10 bases. Germline V gives CDR1 LGHNA, CDR2 YSLEER. The V gene end was trimmed by 2 bases and the J gene end by 6 bases; junction bases not matched to a gene: 4. The CDR3 spans 15 residues.

This clonotype was observed a few times. This chain uses TRBV3-1 with TRBJ2-3; 8 bases fit TRBD2. The CDR3 runs 15 residues. CDR1 is LGHDT, CDR2 YNNKEL, per germline (reference sequence). The ends lost 0 bases at V and 2 bases at J; junction bases unmatched: 1. This CDR3 is CASSQDSGITDTQYF. CDR3 nucleotide sequence: TGTGCCAGCAGCCAAGATAGCGGGATCACAGATACGCAGTATTTT.

CDR3 region: CASSYSGGEAETQYF. The DNA of the CDR3 is TGTGCCAGCAGTTACTCCGGGGGAGAGGCAGAGACCCAGTACTTC. This chain connects TRBV6-5 to TRBJ2-5; maybe TRBD2 (6 bases). The CDR3 length is 15 residues. Germline V lookup: CDR1 MNHEY, CDR2 SVGAGI. Trimming removed 0 bases from V and 4 bases from J, with 12 bases in between.

The V call is TRBV10-1, the J call TRBJ2-7; 9 nucleotides line up with TRBD2. V dropped 6 bases and J dropped 2; count of bases not matched to a gene: 8. CDR1 and CDR2 from the germline V gene are WNHNN and SYGVQD (reference sequence). CDR3 length equals 15 residues. CDR3 amino acids: CASSPLTSGAYEQYF. The CDR3 DNA is TGCGCCAGCAGCCCTTTGACTAGCGGAGCCTACGAGCAGTACTTC.

The chain has TRBV20-1 and TRBJ2-5; weak D call: TRBD1 (6 bases). CDR1 and CDR2 (germline): DFQATT, SNEGSKA (reference sequence). The CDR3 runs 14 residues. Trimming removed 4 bases at V and 2 bases at J, with 14 bases between. In DNA, the CDR3 is TGCAGTGCTATCCCGCTGCAGGGGCAAGAGACCCAGTACTTC. It yields the protein CSAIPLQGQETQYF.

This clonotype was counted many times. The chain carries TRBV25-1 and TRBJ2-5; tentative D call: TRBD2 (5 bases). The germline V and J ends were trimmed by 6 bases and 5 bases, with 13 bases remaining between them. The CDR3 sequence is 13 residues long. CDR1 is MGHDK, CDR2 SYGVNS, per germline. CDR3 DNA: TGTGCCAGCAGACAAGGAGGTGGGGAGACCCAGTACTTC. This encodes CASRQGGGETQYF. Combining the CDR3 with reference TRBV25-1 and TRBJ2-5 gives the whole variable domain EADIYQTPRYLVIGTGKKITLECSQTMGHDKMYWYQQDPGMELHLIHYSYGVNSTEKGDLSSESTVSRIRTEHFPLTLESARPSHTSQYLCASRQGGGETQYFGPGTRLLVL.